One and the same sample provided the 8 T cell receptor beta chains below, sequenced in a study of neurological immune-mediated disorders (dated by TCRdb to about 2019). The library was built by means of 5' RACE. TCRdb records Illumina HiSeq 2500 as the sequencer. The public reads were reanalyzed by TCRdb: fastp trimming at Q25, MiXCR alignment, in-frame beta chains only. Records with the same CDR3 protein are collapsed into one entry carrying the most frequent genes and DNA. In all, the sample holds approximately 50,000 distinct CDR3 sequences, and about 9.3% of those were seen once. The biggest ten clones account for less than 6% of the sample. Specimen: PBMCs. The source is a man aged 70-80 years with HTLV-1-associated myelopathy (HAM/TSP).

This clonotype was seen repeatedly, ten times or more. The V and J genes are TRBV29-1 and TRBJ2-3; D is undetermined. Germline lookup yields CDR1 SQVTM and CDR2 ANQGSEA. The V end was cut by 2 bases, the J end by 2 bases, with 5 bases between. CDR3 size: 12 residues. CDR3 DNA: TGCAGCGTTGAAACAGCCACAGATACGCAGTATTTT. Translating it yields CSVETATDTQYF.

Ten or more counts support this clonotype. The gene calls are TRBV4-1 and TRBJ2-2; 7 nucleotides agree with TRBD1. Germline lookup yields CDR1 MGHRA and CDR2 YSYEKL. The CDR3 has 16 amino acids. The J segment lost 9 bases and the V segment lost 5 bases, leaving 15 bases of the junction unmatched. CDR3 loop: CASSSHIIGTDRELFF. CDR3 sequence (DNA): TGCGCCAGCAGCTCCCATATTATTGGGACAGACCGGGAGCTGTTTTTT.

This clonotype was detected many times. CDR3 nucleotide sequence: TGTGCCAGCAGCTTAGGCGGGCGCACAGATACGCAGTATTTT. Translating gives CASSLGGRTDTQYF. This chain joins TRBV11-1 and TRBJ2-3, with D possibly matching TRBD2 (5 bases). The length of the CDR3 is 14 residues. The V end was cut by 1 base, the J end by 1 base, with 6 bases between. In germline, CDR1 is SGHAT, CDR2 FQDESV (reference sequence).

This clonotype has at least ten counts. The chain employs TRBV7-9 and TRBJ2-6; 11 bases align to TRBD2. CDR1 is SEHNR, CDR2 FQNEAQ, per germline (reference sequence). V dropped 5 bases and J dropped 0; count of bases not matched to a gene: 15. The CDR3 contains 21 residues. The CDR3 reads CASSPGTSGARYSSGANVLTF. Here the CDR3 DNA reads TGTGCCAGCAGCCCCGGGACTAGCGGAGCACGGTACTCCTCTGGGGCCAACGTCCTGACTTTC.

This clonotype was observed many times. This chain connects TRBV5-5 to TRBJ2-3; D is possibly TRBD1 (6 bases). V lost 1 base and J 4 bases, leaving 13 bases between the germline ends. This CDR3 region has 15 residues. CDR1 is SGHKS, CDR2 YYEKEE, per germline (reference sequence). The CDR3 DNA sequence: TGTGCCAGCAGCTTGTCTGCCAGGGGCGCAGATACGCAGTATTTT. It specifies CASSLSARGADTQYF.

This clonotype has at least ten counts. The V gene is TRBV10-1, the J gene TRBJ2-5; D is possibly TRBD1 (6 bases). Germline CDR1 WNHNN, CDR2 SYGVQD (reference sequence). This CDR3 spans 19 amino acids. V was trimmed by 4 bases and J by 2 bases, leaving 26 bases between them. The DNA of the CDR3 is TGCGCCAGCAGTGGCCCCAGCCACAGGGCCCAAGAAGAACAAGAGACCCAGTACTTC. Translation gives CASSGPSHRAQEEQETQYF.

This clonotype occurred a few times. This chain links TRBV7-2 with TRBJ2-3; 7 nucleotides line up with TRBD2. Germline CDR1 and CDR2: SGHTA and FQGNSA. V lost 7 bases, J lost 3 bases, and 10 bases stayed unmatched. The CDR3 loop spans 15 amino acids. The CDR3: CASKGLPFPTDTQYF. CDR3 nucleotide sequence: TGTGCCAGCAAGGGACTACCCTTCCCTACAGATACGCAGTATTTT.

A remark on this clonotype: The junction shows a germline mismatch at one end, possibly a read error. The V gene is TRBV24-1, the J gene TRBJ2-1; 8 bases align to TRBD2. CDR1 and CDR2 (germline): KGHDR, SFDVKD. This CDR3 has 16 amino acids. The chain's CDR3 is CVTSNQLAAFGNEQFF. The CDR3 nucleotides read TGTGTCACCAGTAACCAACTAGCGGCCTTTGGGAATGAGCAGTTCTTC.